Listed here are 27 T cell receptor beta chains from one sample, sequenced in a study of radiation and T cells in renal cell carcinoma. Assay: immunoSEQ multiplex PCR; the TCRdb copy retains only in-frame clones and omits some. In the table there are about 83,000 clones, 70% to 90% of which are singletons. Time point: blood 4 weeks post-SBRT, at nephrectomy. As for treatment: 15 Gy SBRT to primary tumor, nephrectomy 4 weeks later. The sequences come from blood, collected from a patient whose treatment included radiotherapy and nephrectomy. The origin of the receptors is a woman in her fifties or sixties with renal cell carcinoma.

This clone occurred a few times. This chain uses TRBV7-9 with TRBJ2-7; perhaps TRBD2 as D (5 bases). The CDR3 is 12 residues long. Trimming removed 6 bases from V and 3 bases from J, with 9 bases in between. From germline, CDR1 is SEHNR and CDR2 FQNEAQ (reference sequence). The CDR3 loop is CASSGSGYEQYF. In DNA, the CDR3 is TGTGCCAGCAGTGGGAGCGGCTACGAGCAGTACTTC.

The chain couples TRBV28 to TRBJ1-4, with 7 bases matching TRBD1. CDR1 MDHEN and CDR2 SYDVKM come from the germline V gene. This CDR3 spans 15 amino acids. The trim removed 3 bases at V and 6 bases at J, leaving 7 bases unmatched. The CDR3 nucleotides read TGTGCCAGCAGTTTCGGGAGGGGGCACGATGAAAAACTGTTTTTT. As protein: CASSFGRGHDEKLFF.

This clone was observed a few times. The chain carries TRBV9 and TRBJ2-2; a weak D match, TRBD1 (5 bases). Looked up from germline, CDR1 is SGDLS and CDR2 is YYNGEE. The CDR3 length is 15 residues. V dropped 3 bases and J dropped 1 base, with 10 bases sitting between them. This CDR3 is CASSGTGQNTGELFF. The CDR3 DNA is TGTGCCAGCAGCGGGACCGGACAGAACACCGGGGAGCTGTTTTTT.

The chain recombines TRBV7-3 with TRBJ2-7; TRBD1 might be the D (5 bases). Germline V lookup: CDR1 SGHTA, CDR2 FQGTGA. The CDR3 covers 15 residues. Trimming cost V 2 bases and J 6 bases, with 17 bases left between them. The CDR3 loop reads CASSLSVAGSFEQYF. DNA of the CDR3: TGTGCCAGCAGCTTATCGGTCGCAGGGTCATTCGAGCAGTACTTC.

This rearrangement joins TRBV7-2 to TRBJ2-3; 8 bases line up with TRBD1. Trimming removed 5 bases from V and 4 bases from J; junction bases left unmatched: 11. Germline values: CDR1 SGHTA, CDR2 FQGNSA. CDR3 length equals 16 residues. The CDR3 DNA sequence: TGTGCCAGCAGCCTCCCCGGGACAGGAATTTCAGATACGCAGTATTTT. The encoded protein is CASSLPGTGISDTQYF.

This chain connects TRBV27 to TRBJ1-2; 7 bases are shared with TRBD1. Germline CDR1 reads MNHEY; CDR2 reads SMNVEV (reference sequence). V lost 6 bases, J lost 5 bases, and 12 bases stayed unmatched. This CDR3 is 15 amino acids long. The CDR3 nucleotides are TGTGCCAGCAGACGAACAGGGGCGCAGGGGTATGGCTACACCTTC. It yields the protein CASRRTGAQGYGYTF.

The chain carries TRBV4-2 and TRBJ2-7, with no clear D. V was shortened by 1 base and J by 5 bases, with 12 bases between the two germline ends. The CDR3 sequence is 14 residues long. Germline CDR1 and CDR2: LGHNA and YNFKEQ. CDR3 nucleotide sequence: TGTGCCAGCAGCCAAGGGACGGCTTCGGACGAGCAGTACTTC. Its translation is CASSQGTASDEQYF.

This rearrangement joins TRBV11-2 to TRBJ2-5; D call uncertain. The V and J ends lost 5 bases and 4 bases respectively, with 8 bases between them. The CDR3 sequence is 12 residues long. Germline assignment: CDR1 SGHAT and CDR2 FQNNGV. Here the CDR3 reads CASSEIGETQYF. For the CDR3, the DNA is TGTGCCAGCAGCGAGATAGGAGAGACCCAGTACTTC.

The table lists this clone with a count of one. This sequence joins TRBV4-1 and TRBJ1-3; D gene ambiguous. V dropped 0 bases and J dropped 0 bases, with 12 bases sitting between them. CDR1 is MGHRA and CDR2 is YSYEKL in the germline V gene. This CDR3 contains 17 residues. Here the CDR3 reads CASSQDRTARSGNTIYF. CDR3 in DNA: TGCGCCAGCAGCCAAGATAGAACAGCTCGCTCTGGAAACACCATATATTTT.

The V gene is TRBV11-2, the J gene TRBJ2-7; D is perhaps TRBD2 (5 bases). CDR1 is SGHAT, CDR2 FQNNGV, per germline. Trimming took 5 bases from V and 2 from J, leaving 10 bases between them. This CDR3 is 13 amino acids long. DNA for the CDR3: TGTGCCAGCAGCCCAACCGGGGCCTACGAGCAGTACTTC. It specifies CASSPTGAYEQYF.

This chain connects TRBV9 to TRBJ2-7; TRBD1 might be the D (6 bases). The CDR3 spans 13 residues. The V gene lost 5 bases and the J gene lost 3 bases, with 12 bases spanning the gap. The germline V gene encodes CDR1 SGDLS and CDR2 YYNGEE. The CDR3 sequence is CASRSDRSYEQYF. Here the CDR3 DNA reads TGTGCCAGCAGATCAGACAGGAGCTACGAGCAGTACTTC.

The genes are TRBV5-8 and TRBJ2-6; D remains unclear. CDR1 and CDR2 (germline): SGHTS, YDEGEE. V gave up 2 bases and J gave up 4 bases, with 10 bases separating them. The CDR3 length is 15 residues. CDR3 in amino acids: CASSFRKSGANVLTF. The CDR3 nucleotides are TGTGCCAGCAGCTTCAGGAAGTCCGGGGCCAACGTCCTGACTTTC.

This clone was picked up one time. The junction departs from the called germline gene at one end, perhaps through a read error. The same CDR3 can be traced to other DNA sequences in this sample. V is TRBV6-5 and J is TRBJ1-4, with D possibly being TRBD1 (5 bases). CDR1 MNHEY and CDR2 SVGAGI come from the germline V gene. The CDR3 runs to 16 residues. The CDR3 DNA reads as TGCGCCAGCAGTTACTCGAGGAGGACGGGGGTTGGAAAACTGTTTTTT. This encodes CASSYSRRTGVGKLFF.

The chain carries TRBV7-2 and TRBJ2-7; 10 nucleotides line up with TRBD2. V lost 2 bases to trimming and J lost 4 bases; unmatched junction nucleotides: 8. This CDR3 is built from 16 residues. Germline V gene lookup returns CDR1 SGHTA and CDR2 FQGNSA. Written as DNA, the CDR3 is TGTGCCAGCAGCTTAACCTGGACTAGCGGCCGTTACGAGCAGTACTTC. Encoded protein: CASSLTWTSGRYEQYF.

The CDR3 DNA reads TGTGCCAGCAGCTTAGTCGCGGCAGCCGGGGAGCTGTTTTTT. This sequence encodes CASSLVAAAGELFF. This rearrangement joins TRBV11-3 to TRBJ2-2; D is unclear. The length of the CDR3 is 14 residues. V lost 1 base and J 6 bases, leaving 9 bases between the germline ends. Per the germline V gene, CDR1 is SGHNT and CDR2 is YENEEA.

The CDR3 bases are TGTGCCAGCAGCTTCCGCCCGGGATTTTCCGGAAACACCATATATTTT. Its translation is CASSFRPGFSGNTIYF. The chain joins TRBV7-2 to TRBJ1-3; D remains unclear. CDR1 is SGHTA, CDR2 FQGNSA, per germline. The V end was cut by 3 bases, the J end by 4 bases, with 16 bases between. The length of the CDR3 is 16 residues.

The rearrangement links TRBV7-9 to TRBJ1-6; TRBD1 might be the D (5 bases). Germline V gene data show CDR1 as SEHNR and CDR2 as FQNEAQ (reference sequence). The CDR3 spans 14 residues. Trimming stripped 1 base from V and 4 bases from J, with 5 bases between. The chain's CDR3 is CASSLGGYNSPLHF. CDR3 nucleotides: TGTGCCAGCAGCTTAGGGGGGTATAATTCACCCCTCCACTTT.

The CDR3 nucleotides are TGTGCCAGCAGCTGGACAGGAAGCTCTGGGGCCAACGTCCTGACTTTC. Protein sequence: CASSWTGSSGANVLTF. The J gene is TRBJ2-6, the V gene TRBV13, with 7 bases fitting TRBD1. This CDR3 has 16 residues. Germline V gene sequence: CDR1 PRHDT, CDR2 FYEKMQ (reference sequence). Trimming took 4 bases from V and 0 from J; bases not matched to a gene: 3. The full variable domain, with the rest looked up from reference TRBV13 and TRBJ2-6, is AAGVIQSPRHLIKEKRETATLKCYPIPRHDTVYWYQQGPGQDPQFLISFYEKMQSDKGSIPDRFSAQQFSDYHSELNMSSLELGDSALYFCASSWTGSSGANVLTFGAGSRLTVL.

The chain carries TRBV15 and TRBJ1-4, with unresolved D. The V gene's germline CDR1 is LNHNV and CDR2 YYDKDF (reference sequence). The CDR3 loop spans 14 amino acids. Trimming stripped 0 bases from V and 6 bases from J, with 8 bases between. CDR3 nucleotide sequence: TGTGCCACCAGCAGAGATCGGACGGATGAAAAACTGTTTTTT. Its protein product is CATSRDRTDEKLFF.

The rearrangement joins TRBV5-8 to TRBJ2-3; TRBD2 might be the D (6 bases). Looked up from germline, CDR1 is SGHTS and CDR2 is YDEGEE. There are 14 residues in the CDR3. Trimming left V 3 bases short and J 2 bases short, with 10 bases between. The CDR3: CASSYRELTDTQYF. In DNA, the CDR3 is TGTGCCAGCAGCTACCGGGAGCTCACAGATACGCAGTATTTT. The full variable domain, in which reference TRBV5-8 and TRBJ2-3 provide the parts outside the CDR3, is EAGVTQSPTHLIKTRGQQATLRCSPISGHTSVYWYQQALGLGLQFLLWYDEGEERNRGNFPPRFSGRQFPNYSSELNVNALELEDSALYLCASSYRELTDTQYFGPGTRLTVL.

V usage is TRBV27 and J usage is TRBJ2-1, with a tentative D call TRBD1 (5 bases). Trimming left V 9 bases short and J 3 bases short, with 12 bases between. CDR3 length: 13 amino acids. Germline CDR1 reads MNHEY; CDR2 reads SMNVEV (reference sequence). The CDR3 protein is CASGASYYNEQFF. The CDR3 DNA is TGTGCCAGTGGGGCCAGTTACTACAATGAGCAGTTCTTC.

J is TRBJ1-3 and V is TRBV19, with TRBD1 as a possible D gene (5 bases). The CDR3 length is 16 residues. Germline assignment: CDR1 LNHDA and CDR2 SQIVND (reference sequence). V was clipped by 4 bases and J by 4 bases, with 17 bases between them. The CDR3 is CASSRNPGNSGNTIYF. In DNA form, the CDR3 reads TGTGCCAGTAGTAGAAATCCAGGGAATTCCGGAAACACCATATATTTT. Full variable domain (missing parts from reference TRBV19 and TRBJ1-3): DGGITQSPKYLFRKEGQNVTLSCEQNLNHDAMYWYRQDPGQGLRLIYYSQIVNDFQKGDIAEGYSVSREKKESFPLTVTSAQKNPTAFYLCASSRNPGNSGNTIYFGEGSWLTVV.

This chain joins TRBV7-2 and TRBJ1-1; a possible D gene is TRBD1 (5 bases). Trimming removed 4 bases from V and 6 bases from J, with 12 bases in between. The CDR3 has 13 residues. CDR1 SGHTA and CDR2 FQGNSA come from the germline V gene. Here the CDR3 reads CASSWWPGAEAFF. CDR3 bases: TGTGCCAGCAGCTGGTGGCCGGGGGCTGAAGCTTTCTTT.

This clone was detected only a few times. The chain uses TRBV18 and TRBJ1-5; D is possibly TRBD1 (5 bases). The length of the CDR3 is 14 residues. Germline lookup yields CDR1 KGHSH and CDR2 LQKENI. Deletions cut 3 bases from V and 2 bases from J, with 8 bases between. The CDR3 DNA sequence: TGTGCCAGCTCACCCAGGGAGGGCAATCAGCCCCAGCATTTT. This codes for CASSPREGNQPQHF.

This clone has a single count. The V gene is TRBV7-6, the J gene TRBJ1-2; D call uncertain. This CDR3 region has 14 residues. The V gene lost 0 bases and the J gene lost 4 bases, with 9 bases spanning the gap. Germline V gives CDR1 SGHVS, CDR2 FNYEAQ. The CDR3 sequence: CASSLAPALYGYTF. For the CDR3, the DNA is TGTGCCAGCAGCTTAGCACCCGCGCTCTATGGCTACACCTTC. The variable domain in full, completed from reference TRBV7-6 and TRBJ1-2, reads GAGVSQSPRYKVTKRGQDVALRCDPISGHVSLYWYRQALGQGPEFLTYFNYEAQQDKSGLPNDRFSAERPEGSISTLTIQRTEQRDSAMYRCASSLAPALYGYTFGSGTRLTVV.

The chain combines TRBV7-9 with TRBJ2-5; 9 bases agree with TRBD1. The CDR3 runs 14 residues. V lost 4 bases, J lost 4 bases, and 4 bases stayed unmatched. From germline, CDR1 is SEHNR and CDR2 FQNEAQ (reference sequence). The CDR3 nucleotides read TGTGCCAGCAGCTCCACAGGGGGCCTAGAGACCCAGTACTTC. Translating it yields CASSSTGGLETQYF.

The V and J genes are TRBV7-8 and TRBJ2-7; D is undetermined. Per germline, CDR1 SGHVS and CDR2 FQNEAQ. V was trimmed by 1 base and J by 0 bases, leaving 7 bases between them. The CDR3 is 14 residues long. The DNA of the CDR3 is TGTGCCAGCAGCTTAGTCGCAGGCTCCTACGAGCAGTACTTC. As protein: CASSLVAGSYEQYF.